These T cell receptor beta chains were read from a single sample in a study of T cells in Graves' hyperthyroidism and ophthalmopathy. TCRdb reanalysed the multiplex PCR reads using MiXCR and keeps one entry per CDR3 protein. Among 370,000 or so distinct CDR3 sequences listed, 25% were seen once. Sequencing used blood. These receptors originate from a man between 45 and 60 years old with Graves' hyperthyroidism. Each CDR3 is given with its conserved first and last residue. A D gene is named only where the DNA matches it firmly. Clone sizes are given selectively: once, few, many, or a class where the clone is expanded.

TRBV20-1	many	TRBJ2-3	NA	TGCAGTGCTAGTTCCGGGAGTACGCAGTATTTT	CSASSGSTQYF
TRBV11-2	NA	TRBJ1-1	NA	TGTGCCAGCAGCGTAGATAAGGAGGCTTTCTTT	CASSVDKEAFF
TRBV28	many	TRBJ2-7	NA	TGTGCCAGCACCACTCTCGAGGGCTACGAGCAGTACTTC	CASTTLEGYEQYF
TRBV24-1	NA	TRBJ2-4	TRBD1	TGTGCCACCAGTGACCCCGGGACAGGGGTGAACATTCAGTACTTC	CATSDPGTGVNIQYF
TRBV24-1	NA	TRBJ2-7	TRBD2	TGTGCCACCACACAGAGGGAGTTGGACGGACTAGCGGCGACCTACGAGCAGTACTTC	CATTQRELDGLAATYEQYF
TRBV20-1	NA	TRBJ2-1	NA	TGCAGTGCTAGAGAGGCGGGGAGCTCCTACAATGAGCAGTTCTTC	CSAREAGSSYNEQFF
TRBV11-1	many	TRBJ2-7	TRBD2	TGTGCCAGCGCGCGACTAGCGGCAGGCTACGAGCAGTACTTC	CASARLAAGYEQYF
TRBV20-1	few	TRBJ2-3	NA	TGCAGTAGTCAGGTTTCCACAGATACGCAGTATTTT	CSSQVSTDTQYF
TRBV6-1	NA	TRBJ2-7	NA	TGTGCCAGCAGTGACAGGGCCACCTACGAGCAGTACTTC	CASSDRATYEQYF
TRBV14	NA	TRBJ2-7	NA	TGTGCCAGCAGCCCCCTAACCGTCCGTGGGGACCCAAGAACCCACTGGCGATACGAGCAGTACTTC	CASSPLTVRGDPRTHWRYEQYF
TRBV11-1	NA	TRBJ1-1	NA	TGTGCCAGCAGCTGGTTAAACGCTGAAGCTTTCTTT	CASSWLNAEAFF